These 30 T cell receptor beta chains were sequenced from one sample in a study of shared clonotypes between healthy human individuals. TCRdb keeps only in-frame clones here, not all; method: immunoSEQ multiplex PCR. The table includes 950,000 to 1,300,000 clones, about 80% detected once. Input material: memory CD4+ T cells sorted from blood. The subset: CD45RA-negative fraction. Receptors were obtained from a man aged 18 to 29 in good health.

The chain employs TRBV5-4 and TRBJ2-1; 8 nucleotides agree with TRBD1. The germline gives CDR1 SGHNT, CDR2 YYREEE (reference sequence). There are 15 residues in the CDR3. The trim removed 4 bases at V and 4 bases at J, leaving 7 bases unmatched. In nucleotides, the CDR3 is TGTGCCAGCAGCACTCCGGGACAGGATTACAATGAGCAGTTCTTC. This gives the protein CASSTPGQDYNEQFF.

The V call is TRBV5-1, the J call TRBJ2-5; no firm D call. CDR1 is SGHRS and CDR2 is YFSETQ in the germline V gene. This CDR3 comprises 12 residues. V was clipped by 5 bases and J by 5 bases, with 10 bases between them. CDR3 nucleotides: TGCGCCAGCAGTGACGAACCGGAGACCCAGTACTTC. It specifies CASSDEPETQYF.

J is TRBJ1-3 and V is TRBV30; D is undetermined. V was cut by 1 base and J by 0 bases, with 16 bases left in between. From germline, CDR1 is GTSNPN and CDR2 SVGIG (reference sequence). The CDR3 spans 17 residues. As DNA, the CDR3 is TGTGCCTGGAGTGAAGGGCTGGGGTTCAGCTCTGGAAACACCATATATTTT. Amino acid sequence: CAWSEGLGFSSGNTIYF.

This chain uses TRBV5-4 with TRBJ2-7; D may be TRBD2 (5 bases). The V gene's germline CDR1 is SGHNT and CDR2 YYREEE (reference sequence). V gave up 2 bases and J gave up 0 bases, with 12 bases separating them. The length of the CDR3 is 15 residues. CDR3 DNA sequence: TGTGCCAGCAGCTTTGGAGGACCGACCTCCTACGAGCAGTACTTC. This gives the protein CASSFGGPTSYEQYF.

The gene calls are TRBV10-3 and TRBJ2-5; TRBD1 aligns across 12 bases. The trim removed 2 bases at V and 2 bases at J, leaving 15 bases unmatched. The CDR3 contains 20 residues. CDR1 is ENHRY, CDR2 SYGVKD, per germline. For the CDR3, the DNA is TGTGCCATCAGTGAGCAACAAACCACCGGGACAGGGGGCCGGCAAGAGACCCAGTACTTC. This gives the protein CAISEQQTTGTGGRQETQYF.

This clone was counted a few times. The V and J genes are TRBV5-1 and TRBJ2-5, with a weak D call TRBD2 (5 bases). The CDR3 spans 13 residues. Per germline, CDR1 SGHRS and CDR2 YFSETQ. Trimming pared 4 bases from V and 7 bases from J, leaving 14 bases between. The CDR3 loop is CASSPDYKGTQYF. CDR3 bases: TGCGCCAGCAGCCCCGACTACAAGGGGACCCAGTACTTC.

The rearrangement uses TRBV4-1 and TRBJ2-3; D is uncertain. This CDR3 region has 14 residues. The V and J ends lost 0 bases and 6 bases respectively, with 10 bases between them. Germline CDR1 and CDR2: MGHRA and YSYEKL. The chain's CDR3 is CASSQDLPPDTQYF. CDR3 bases: TGCGCCAGCAGCCAAGATCTCCCTCCCGATACGCAGTATTTT.

The CDR3 protein is CASSNSQGGFQPQHF. The DNA for the CDR3 is TGTGCCAGCAGCAATTCGCAGGGAGGGTTTCAGCCCCAGCATTTT. J is TRBJ1-5 and V is TRBV16, with TRBD1 as a possible D gene (5 bases). Per the germline V gene, CDR1 is KGHSY and CDR2 is FQNENV. Trimming shortened V by 5 bases and J by 6 bases, and 17 bases separated the two germline ends. The CDR3 is 15 amino acids.

As DNA, the CDR3 is TGTGCCAGCAGTTCGTACCTCCAAGGGGCCGAGCAGTACTTC. Its translation is CASSSYLQGAEQYF. V usage is TRBV28 and J usage is TRBJ2-7; TRBD1 might be the D (5 bases). Germline V gene sequence: CDR1 MDHEN, CDR2 SYDVKM. The V end was cut by 4 bases, the J end by 6 bases, with 16 bases between. The CDR3 loop spans 14 amino acids.

V is TRBV29-1 and J is TRBJ1-1; D is unclear. Germline CDR1 and CDR2: SQVTM and ANQGSEA. This CDR3 contains 12 residues. Trimming pared 7 bases from V and 2 bases from J, leaving 11 bases between. The CDR3 nucleotides read TGCAGCGGATCGGACGGTAACACTGAAGCTTTCTTT. This encodes CSGSDGNTEAFF.

The chain combines TRBV18 with TRBJ2-3, with D maybe TRBD2 (6 bases). Germline loops: CDR1 KGHSH, CDR2 LQKENI. V was shortened by 6 bases and J by 1 base, with 11 bases between the two germline ends. This CDR3 is 14 amino acids long. The CDR3 nucleotides are TGTGCCAGCTCGCGGGACTCGCGCACAGATACGCAGTATTTT. As protein: CASSRDSRTDTQYF.

Points on this clone: A single base separates this from a much larger clone, so it may be a read error. The CDR3 sequence: CASSEARFFLPPLHF. The CDR3, as DNA: TGTGCCAGCAGTGAAGCGCGGTTTTTCCTTCCACCCCTCCACTTT. This chain links TRBV6-1 with TRBJ1-6, with unresolved D. The CDR3 is 15 residues long. With 0 bases removed from V and 11 bases from J, the gap between germline ends came to 14 bases. Per the germline V gene, CDR1 is MNHNS and CDR2 is SASEGT.

This clone has only a few counts. The J gene is TRBJ2-2, the V gene TRBV4-1, with D possibly matching TRBD2 (5 bases). CDR3 length: 17 amino acids. The V gene's germline CDR1 is MGHRA and CDR2 YSYEKL. The V gene lost 0 bases and the J gene lost 4 bases, with 15 bases spanning the gap. CDR3 sequence (DNA): TGCGCCAGCAGCCAAGATAGGTTGATAGGAGGCACCGGGGAGCTGTTTTTT. It is translated as CASSQDRLIGGTGELFF.

The CDR3 nucleotides are TGTGCCAGCAGCTTCTGGGGGCCAGGGTATGGCTACACCTTC. Translating gives CASSFWGPGYGYTF. This chain links TRBV5-6 with TRBJ1-2; possibly TRBD1 for D (6 bases). The CDR3 covers 14 residues. The V end was cut by 2 bases, the J end by 5 bases, with 13 bases between. CDR1 SGHDT and CDR2 YYEEEE come from the germline V gene.

The chain combines TRBV5-1 with TRBJ2-1; 12 bases line up with TRBD1. Per the germline V gene, CDR1 is SGHRS and CDR2 is YFSETQ. Trimming took 8 bases from V and 7 from J; bases not matched to a gene: 7. The CDR3 loop spans 14 amino acids. CDR3 residues: CASTRDRGHNEQFF. The DNA for the CDR3 is TGCGCCAGTACCCGGGACAGGGGGCATAATGAGCAGTTCTTC.

This chain connects TRBV30 to TRBJ1-3; D remains ambiguous. From germline, CDR1 is GTSNPN and CDR2 SVGIG (reference sequence). V was shortened by 3 bases and J by 0 bases, with 9 bases between the two germline ends. The CDR3 sequence is 14 residues long. CDR3 DNA sequence: TGTGCCTGGAGCCAAGGCTACTCTGGAAACACCATATATTTT. Protein: CAWSQGYSGNTIYF.

This clone was recorded a few times. J is TRBJ1-1 and V is TRBV7-3; D is perhaps TRBD1 (5 bases). Trimming cost V 4 bases and J 0 bases, with 12 bases left between them. CDR1 SGHTA and CDR2 FQGTGA come from the germline V gene. This CDR3 has 15 amino acids. The CDR3 sequence is CASSSLQVLNTEAFF. CDR3 DNA sequence: TGTGCCAGCAGCTCACTACAGGTATTGAACACTGAAGCTTTCTTT.

The chain carries TRBV19 and TRBJ1-5; D remains ambiguous. Trimming left V 10 bases short and J 4 bases short, with 11 bases between. CDR1 and CDR2 from the germline V gene are LNHDA and SQIVND (reference sequence). This CDR3 region has 12 residues. CDR3 amino acids: CATRETNQPQHF. Here the CDR3 DNA reads TGTGCCACCCGGGAAACAAATCAGCCCCAGCATTTT.

This chain connects TRBV9 to TRBJ1-6; 10 bases align to TRBD1. CDR1 SGDLS and CDR2 YYNGEE come from the germline V gene. J lost 7 bases, V lost 3 bases, and 4 bases had no gene match. The CDR3 is 15 amino acids. This CDR3 is CASSAKTGGNSPLHF. In DNA, the CDR3 is TGTGCCAGCAGCGCAAAGACAGGGGGCAATTCACCCCTCCACTTT.

This chain connects TRBV29-1 to TRBJ2-1, with 8 nucleotides matching TRBD2. V trimming: 0 bases; J trimming: 15 bases; junction bases outside the gene matches: 7. CDR1 and CDR2 (germline): SQVTM, ANQGSEA. The CDR3 is 12 residues long. The CDR3 DNA follows: TGCAGCGTTGAAGAGGTAGCGGGGCACAGGTTCTTC. Amino acids: CSVEEVAGHRFF.

This sequence joins TRBV4-3 and TRBJ1-1, with 9 bases matching TRBD1. This CDR3 is built from 17 residues. J lost 4 bases, V lost 0 bases, and 9 bases had no gene match. Germline CDR1 LGHNA, CDR2 YSLEER. CDR3 residues: CASSQDFPPTGGTEAFF. The CDR3 nucleotides read TGCGCCAGCAGCCAAGATTTCCCGCCGACAGGGGGCACTGAAGCTTTCTTT.

The chain is built from TRBV5-4 and TRBJ2-5, with D possibly being TRBD1 or TRBD2 (5 bases each). V was pared by 5 bases and J by 5 bases, with 13 bases between. This CDR3 region has 13 residues. Germline values: CDR1 SGHNT, CDR2 YYREEE (reference sequence). The CDR3 loop is CASSIGTEETQYF. CDR3 coding DNA: TGTGCCAGCAGTATCGGGACGGAGGAGACCCAGTACTTC.

CDR3 sequence: CATRTGGSSPLHF. DNA of the CDR3: TGTGCCACCAGGACAGGGGGCAGTTCACCCCTCCACTTT. The chain links TRBV6-5 to TRBJ1-6; 11 bases are shared with TRBD1. The CDR3 runs to 13 residues. Germline CDR1 reads MNHEY; CDR2 reads SVGAGI. V was clipped by 10 bases and J by 9 bases; unmatched bases: 5.

V usage is TRBV6-6 and J usage is TRBJ1-1; 9 bases are a match to TRBD1. Germline trimming cut 4 bases from V and 4 bases from J; bases unmatched to any gene: 4. The CDR3 has 14 residues. CDR1 and CDR2 from the germline V gene are MNHNY and SVGAGI (reference sequence). The CDR3 loop is CASSLQGAFTEAFF. The CDR3, as DNA: TGTGCCAGCAGTTTACAGGGGGCCTTCACTGAAGCTTTCTTT.

V and J are TRBV6-1 and TRBJ2-1; D is unclear. V was pared by 2 bases and J by 0 bases, with 11 bases between. CDR1 MNHNS and CDR2 SASEGT come from the germline V gene. This CDR3 is 16 amino acids long. The CDR3 protein is CASSELPTGSYNEQFF. The CDR3 DNA reads as TGTGCCAGCAGTGAACTTCCGACGGGCTCCTACAATGAGCAGTTCTTC.

The genes are TRBV9 and TRBJ2-7, with 7 bases matching TRBD2. CDR3 length equals 16 residues. Germline CDR1 is SGDLS and CDR2 is YYNGEE. Trimming at V came to 3 bases and at J to 1 base, leaving 10 bases not matched to a gene. This CDR3 is CASSAGWGGGSYEQYF. The CDR3 DNA is TGTGCCAGCAGCGCGGGGTGGGGCGGGGGTTCCTACGAGCAGTACTTC.

The chain has TRBV30 and TRBJ1-1; D is ambiguous. The V end lost 4 bases, the J end lost 0 bases, and 9 bases lay between the germline ends. This CDR3 region has 13 residues. Germline assignment: CDR1 GTSNPN and CDR2 SVGIG (reference sequence). The CDR3 DNA reads TGTGCCTGGAAAAGAGTCTTGAACACTGAAGCTTTCTTT. Amino acids: CAWKRVLNTEAFF. The full variable domain, rest sourced from reference TRBV30 and TRBJ1-1, is SQTIHQWPATLVQPVGSPLSLECTVEGTSNPNLYWYRQAAGRGLQLLFYSVGIGQISSEVPQNLSASRPQDRQFILSSKKLLLSDSGFYLCAWKRVLNTEAFFGQGTRLTVV.

The chain uses TRBV9 and TRBJ1-6; TRBD1 agrees at 11 bases. Losses at the gene ends were 3 bases for V and 9 bases for J; bases not matched to a gene: 5. This CDR3 is built from 15 residues. CDR1 and CDR2 from the germline V gene are SGDLS and YYNGEE. The CDR3 region has the DNA TGTGCCAGCAGCGCCGGACAGGGGGCGGGTTCACCCCTCCACTTT. It yields the protein CASSAGQGAGSPLHF.

This rearrangement joins TRBV18 to TRBJ2-7; no reliable D call. The V and J ends lost 3 bases and 3 bases respectively, with 9 bases between them. CDR3 length: 13 amino acids. Germline CDR1 is KGHSH and CDR2 is LQKENI. This CDR3 reads CASSPSVNYEQYF. CDR3 bases: TGTGCCAGCTCACCCTCCGTGAACTACGAGCAGTACTTC.

The chain couples TRBV27 to TRBJ2-5; TRBD2 matches 9 bases. The CDR3 spans 16 residues. Per germline, CDR1 MNHEY and CDR2 SMNVEV (reference sequence). With V trimmed by 4 bases and J by 9 bases, 15 bases remained unmatched. In DNA form, the CDR3 reads TGTGCCAGCAGTTCCTCCGTTAGCGGGAGTGGTAGATCCCAGTACTTC. It is translated as CASSSSVSGSGRSQYF.